Listed here is a single T cell receptor beta chain. V gave up 5 bases and J gave up 5 bases; unmatched junction bases: 5. Germline V lookup: CDR1 SGHRS, CDR2 YFSETQ. The CDR3 loop spans 14 amino acids. The data originate from a study of blood T cell repertoires in COVID-19. In the authors' workflow: Scientists estimated how many nucleated cells there were by amplifying reference gene primers. Produced via immunoSEQ multiplex PCR; TCRdb's table is partial and in-frame only. V and J calls and clone size are as listed in that table; D and trimming were resolved from the DNA. Among approximately 76,000 clones listed, roughly 80% were seen once.

The TCR was taken from a woman between 55 and 75 years old with acute or convalescent COVID-19. The sequencing sample was made of peripheral blood. This chain links TRBV5-1 with TRBJ1-1, with 11 bases identical to TRBD1. Written as DNA, the CDR3 is TGCGCCAGCAGAGAGGGGACAGGGGGGACTGAAGCTTTCTTT. Its protein is CASREGTGGTEAFF. Full variable domain (remainder filled in from reference TRBV5-1 and TRBJ1-1): KAGVTQTPRYLIKTRGQQVTLSCSPISGHRSVSWYQQTPGQGLQFLFEYFSETQRNKGNFPGRFSGRQFSNSRSEMNVSTLELGDSALYLCASREGTGGTEAFFGQGTRLTVV.